This record looks at one T cell receptor beta chain sequence and its context. Its specificity is unknown. Healthy Caucasians alone served as donors. This sample was taken from a study of identical twins. Study conclusions and caveats: Possibly, invariant MAIT and iNKT cells partly confounded zero-insertion analyses. Its conclusions, products of cross-sectional statistical analysis, did not come from following the same donors.

Template switching, a step in the protocol, added a universal primer site, and cDNA carried unique molecular identifiers. Using its own MiXCR run on the 5' RACE reads, TCRdb lists one record per CDR3 protein. The sample has 220,000 or so distinct CDR3 sequences, about 7.3% seen once; the top ten hold 3% to 4.5%. Per the germline V gene, CDR1 is LNHDA and CDR2 is SQIVND (reference sequence). V was cut by 1 base and J by 4 bases, with 7 bases left in between. The CDR3 consists of 13 residues. These data were also filed under a second study, of yellow fever vaccine responses in identical twins.

Sequencing used memory (CD45RO+) T cells sorted from blood. The receptor comes from a young woman in good health. The V gene is TRBV19, the J gene TRBJ1-2; D gene unclear. The CDR3 region is CASSIGPRYGYTF. Written as DNA, the CDR3 is TGTGCCAGTAGTATAGGGCCCCGCTATGGCTACACCTTC.